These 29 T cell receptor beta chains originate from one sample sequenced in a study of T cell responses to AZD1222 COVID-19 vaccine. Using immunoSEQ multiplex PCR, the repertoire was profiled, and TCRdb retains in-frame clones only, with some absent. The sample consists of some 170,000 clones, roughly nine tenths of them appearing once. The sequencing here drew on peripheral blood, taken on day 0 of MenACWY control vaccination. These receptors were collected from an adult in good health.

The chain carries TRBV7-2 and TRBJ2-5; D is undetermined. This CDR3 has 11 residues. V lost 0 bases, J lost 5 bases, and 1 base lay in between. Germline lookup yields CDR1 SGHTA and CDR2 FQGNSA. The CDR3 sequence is CASSLAETQYF. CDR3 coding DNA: TGTGCCAGCAGCTTAGCTGAGACCCAGTACTTC.

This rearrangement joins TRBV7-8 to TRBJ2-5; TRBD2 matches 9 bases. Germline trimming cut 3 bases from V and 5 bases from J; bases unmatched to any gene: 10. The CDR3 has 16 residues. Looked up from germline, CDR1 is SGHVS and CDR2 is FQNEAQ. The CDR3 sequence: CASSLLGSGSWETQYF. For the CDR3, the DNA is TGTGCCAGCAGCTTGCTCGGTAGCGGGAGCTGGGAGACCCAGTACTTC.

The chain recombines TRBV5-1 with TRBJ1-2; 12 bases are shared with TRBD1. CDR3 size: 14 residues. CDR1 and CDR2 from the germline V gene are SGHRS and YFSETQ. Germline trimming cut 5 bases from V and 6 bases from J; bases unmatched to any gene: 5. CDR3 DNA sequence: TGCGCCAGCAGAGGGACAGGGGGCGCGGATGGCTACACCTTC. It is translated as CASRGTGGADGYTF.

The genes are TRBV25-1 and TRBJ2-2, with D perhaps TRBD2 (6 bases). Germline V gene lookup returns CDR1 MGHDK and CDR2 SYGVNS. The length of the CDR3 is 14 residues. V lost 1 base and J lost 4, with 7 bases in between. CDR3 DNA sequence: TGTGCCAGCAGTGAATGGGGGGTCACCGGGGAGCTGTTTTTT. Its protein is CASSEWGVTGELFF.

The DNA for the CDR3 is TGTGCCAGCAGAAGCACCGGGGAGCTGTTTTTT. It encodes CASRSTGELFF. V is TRBV12-3 or TRBV12-4 and J is TRBJ2-2; D not certain. The V and J ends lost 6 bases and 4 bases respectively, with 3 bases between them. The CDR3 is made up of 11 amino acids.

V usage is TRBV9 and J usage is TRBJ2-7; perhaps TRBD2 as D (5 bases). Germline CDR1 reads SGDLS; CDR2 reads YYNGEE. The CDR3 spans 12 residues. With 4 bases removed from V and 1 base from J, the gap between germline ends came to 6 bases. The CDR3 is CASSRDSYEQYF. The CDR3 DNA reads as TGTGCCAGCAGCCGGGATTCCTACGAGCAGTACTTC.

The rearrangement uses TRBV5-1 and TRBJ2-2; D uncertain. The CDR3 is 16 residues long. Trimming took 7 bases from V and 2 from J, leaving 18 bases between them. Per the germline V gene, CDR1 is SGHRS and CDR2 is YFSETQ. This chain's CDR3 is CASFPAGSVNTGELFF. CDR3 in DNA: TGCGCCAGCTTTCCCGCCGGGTCAGTAAACACCGGGGAGCTGTTTTTT.

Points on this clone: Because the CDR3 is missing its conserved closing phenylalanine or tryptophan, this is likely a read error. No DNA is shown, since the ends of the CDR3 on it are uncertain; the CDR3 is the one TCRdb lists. The CDR3: CASSPGLAGEWAT. This chain joins TRBV11-1 and TRBJ2-3; the table names TRBD2, a call not compared with the DNA. Germline lookup yields CDR1 SGHAT and CDR2 FQDESV (reference sequence). Both ends counted, the CDR3 spans 13 residues.

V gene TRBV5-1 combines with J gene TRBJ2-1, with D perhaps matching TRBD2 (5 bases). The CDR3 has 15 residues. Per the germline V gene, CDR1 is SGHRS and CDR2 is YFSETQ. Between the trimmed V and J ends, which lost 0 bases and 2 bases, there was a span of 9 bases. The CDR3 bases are TGCGCCAGCAGCTTGGAACCCGGGGCCTACAATGAGCAGTTCTTC. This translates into CASSLEPGAYNEQFF.

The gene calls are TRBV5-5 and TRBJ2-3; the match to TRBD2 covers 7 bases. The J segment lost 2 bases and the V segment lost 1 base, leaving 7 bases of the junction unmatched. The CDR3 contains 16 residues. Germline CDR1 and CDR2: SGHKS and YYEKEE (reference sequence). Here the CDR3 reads CASSLTSAGVTDTQYF. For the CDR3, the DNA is TGTGCCAGCAGCTTGACCAGTGCGGGGGTCACAGATACGCAGTATTTT.

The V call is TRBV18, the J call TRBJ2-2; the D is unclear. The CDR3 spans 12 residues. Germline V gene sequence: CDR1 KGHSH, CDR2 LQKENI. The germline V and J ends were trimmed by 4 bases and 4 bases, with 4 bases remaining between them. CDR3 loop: CASSRVTGELFF. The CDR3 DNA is TGTGCCAGCTCACGGGTCACCGGGGAGCTGTTTTTT.

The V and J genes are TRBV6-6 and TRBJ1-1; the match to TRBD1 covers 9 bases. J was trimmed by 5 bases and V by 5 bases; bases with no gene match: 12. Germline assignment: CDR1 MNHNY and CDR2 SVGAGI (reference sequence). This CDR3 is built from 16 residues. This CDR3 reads CASSHPLTGGWTEAFF. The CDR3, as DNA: TGTGCCAGCAGTCACCCTTTAACAGGGGGCTGGACTGAAGCTTTCTTT.

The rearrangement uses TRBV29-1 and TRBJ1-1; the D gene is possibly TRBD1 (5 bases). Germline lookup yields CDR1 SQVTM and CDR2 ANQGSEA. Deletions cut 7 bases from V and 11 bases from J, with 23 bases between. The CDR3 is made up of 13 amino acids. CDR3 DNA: TGCAGCGCCGTCCGGGGGTCCGATGGCGCGGCTTTCTTT. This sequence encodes CSAVRGSDGAAFF.

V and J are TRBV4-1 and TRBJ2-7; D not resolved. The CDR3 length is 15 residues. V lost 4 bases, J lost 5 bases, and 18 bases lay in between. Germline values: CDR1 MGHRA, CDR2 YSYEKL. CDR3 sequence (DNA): TGCGCCAGCAGCCTCGGGTTCGTCGGAAGCGACGAGCAGTACTTC. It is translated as CASSLGFVGSDEQYF.

The CDR3 is CASSQPGSDTEAFF. CDR3 nucleotide sequence: TGCGCCAGCAGCCAGCCGGGATCGGACACTGAAGCTTTCTTT. V gene TRBV10-2 combines with J gene TRBJ1-1; D gene ambiguous. V lost 6 bases and J lost 3, with 14 bases in between. CDR1 is WSHSY and CDR2 is SAAADI in the germline V gene. CDR3 length: 14 residues.

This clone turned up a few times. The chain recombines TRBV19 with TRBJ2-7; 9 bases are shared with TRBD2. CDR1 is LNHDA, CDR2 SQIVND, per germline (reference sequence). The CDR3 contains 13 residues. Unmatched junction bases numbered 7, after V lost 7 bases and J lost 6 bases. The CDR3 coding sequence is TGTGCCAGTAAGCCCGGGACTAGCCTCGAGCAGTACTTC. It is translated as CASKPGTSLEQYF.

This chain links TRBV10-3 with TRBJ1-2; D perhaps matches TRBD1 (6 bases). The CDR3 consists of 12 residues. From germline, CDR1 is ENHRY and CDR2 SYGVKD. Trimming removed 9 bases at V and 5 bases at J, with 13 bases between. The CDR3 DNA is TGTGCCATATCCCCGGACAGTTATGGCTACACCTTC. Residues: CAISPDSYGYTF.

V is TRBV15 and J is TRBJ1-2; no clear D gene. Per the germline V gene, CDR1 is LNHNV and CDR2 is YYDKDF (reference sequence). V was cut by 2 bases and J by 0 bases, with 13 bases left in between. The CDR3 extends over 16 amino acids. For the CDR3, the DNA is TGTGCCACCAGCAGATACTACCCAGCCTCTAACTATGGCTACACCTTC. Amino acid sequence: CATSRYYPASNYGYTF.

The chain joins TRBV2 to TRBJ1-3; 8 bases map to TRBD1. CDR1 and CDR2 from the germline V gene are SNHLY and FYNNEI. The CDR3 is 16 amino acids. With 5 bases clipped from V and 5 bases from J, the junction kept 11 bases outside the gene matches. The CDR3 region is CASSRTGISGRNTIYF. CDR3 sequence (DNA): TGTGCCAGCAGTCGGACAGGGATAAGTGGCCGAAACACCATATATTTT.

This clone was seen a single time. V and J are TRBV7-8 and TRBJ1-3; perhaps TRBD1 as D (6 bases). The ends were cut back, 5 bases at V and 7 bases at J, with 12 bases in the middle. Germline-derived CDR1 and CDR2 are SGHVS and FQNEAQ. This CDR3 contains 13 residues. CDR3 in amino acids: CASSQLGANTIYF. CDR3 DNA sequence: TGTGCCAGCAGCCAACTGGGGGCCAACACCATATATTTT.

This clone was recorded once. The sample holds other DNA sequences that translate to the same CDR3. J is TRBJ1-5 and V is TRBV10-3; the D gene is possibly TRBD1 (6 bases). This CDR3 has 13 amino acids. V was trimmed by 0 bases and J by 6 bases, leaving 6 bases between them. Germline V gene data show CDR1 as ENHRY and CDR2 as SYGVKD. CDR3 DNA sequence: TGTGCCATCAGTGAGTCAGGGGGTCAGCCCCAGCATTTT. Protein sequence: CAISESGGQPQHF.

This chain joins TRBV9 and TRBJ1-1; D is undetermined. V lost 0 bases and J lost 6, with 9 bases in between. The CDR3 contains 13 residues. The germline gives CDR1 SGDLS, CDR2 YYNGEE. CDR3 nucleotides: TGTGCCAGCAGCGTAGGCTCTGGGGCTGAAGCTTTCTTT. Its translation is CASSVGSGAEAFF.

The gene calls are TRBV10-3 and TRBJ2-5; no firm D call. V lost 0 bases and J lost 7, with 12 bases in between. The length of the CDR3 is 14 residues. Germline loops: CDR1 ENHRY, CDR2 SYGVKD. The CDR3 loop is CAISESMAAGTQYF. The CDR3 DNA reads TGTGCCATCAGTGAGTCGATGGCAGCAGGGACCCAGTACTTC.

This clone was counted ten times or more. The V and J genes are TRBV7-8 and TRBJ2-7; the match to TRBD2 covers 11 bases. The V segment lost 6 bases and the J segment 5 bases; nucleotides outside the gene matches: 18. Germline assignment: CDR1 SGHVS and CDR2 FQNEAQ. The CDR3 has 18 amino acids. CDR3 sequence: CASSFPVVLAGVDDEQYF. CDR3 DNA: TGTGCCAGCAGTTTCCCCGTCGTACTAGCGGGAGTTGACGACGAGCAGTACTTC.

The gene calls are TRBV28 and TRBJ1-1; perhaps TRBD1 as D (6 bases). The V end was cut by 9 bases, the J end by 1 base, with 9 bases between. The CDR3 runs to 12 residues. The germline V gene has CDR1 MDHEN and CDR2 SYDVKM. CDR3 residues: CASGQQNTEAFF. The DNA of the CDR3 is TGTGCCAGTGGACAGCAGAACACTGAAGCTTTCTTT.

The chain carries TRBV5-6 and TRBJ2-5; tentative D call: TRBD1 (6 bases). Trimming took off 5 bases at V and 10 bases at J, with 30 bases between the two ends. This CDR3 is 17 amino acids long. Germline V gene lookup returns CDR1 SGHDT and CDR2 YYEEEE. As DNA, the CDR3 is TGTGCCAGCAGTAGAACAGGGTTTCTACAGTCCTCCGGAGTCCAGTACTTC. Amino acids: CASSRTGFLQSSGVQYF.

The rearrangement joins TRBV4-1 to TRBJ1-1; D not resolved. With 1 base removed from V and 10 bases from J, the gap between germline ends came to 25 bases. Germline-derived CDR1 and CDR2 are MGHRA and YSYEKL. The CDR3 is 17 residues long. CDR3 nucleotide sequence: TGCGCCAGCAGCCAAGCATCAAGTTTGTTACTGCCGACGAGAGCTTTCTTT. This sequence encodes CASSQASSLLLPTRAFF.

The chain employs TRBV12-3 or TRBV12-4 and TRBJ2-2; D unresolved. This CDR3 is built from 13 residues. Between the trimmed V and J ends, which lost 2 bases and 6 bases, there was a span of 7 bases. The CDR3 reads CASSLSLPGELFF. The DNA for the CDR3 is TGTGCCAGCAGTTTATCCCTTCCCGGGGAGCTGTTTTTT.

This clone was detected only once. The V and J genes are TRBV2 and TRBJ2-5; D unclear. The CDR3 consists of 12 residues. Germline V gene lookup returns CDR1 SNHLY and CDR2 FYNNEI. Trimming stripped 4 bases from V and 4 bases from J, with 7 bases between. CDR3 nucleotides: TGTGCCAGCAGTGTTTCAGGAGAGACCCAGTACTTC. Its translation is CASSVSGETQYF.